One and the same sample provided the 24 T cell receptor beta chains below, sequenced in a study of identical twins. TCRdb re-called the 5' RACE reads through MiXCR, storing one row per CDR3 protein. The data show hundreds of thousands of distinct CDR3 sequences, 7.5% seen once. The sample was also reused in another study, on yellow fever vaccine responses in identical twins.

Sequenced: memory (CD45RO+) T cells sorted from blood. All receptors come from a young woman in good health.

This clonotype was seen a few times. The chain carries TRBV6-2 or TRBV6-3 and TRBJ2-7, with D hard to call. Trimming stripped 0 bases from V and 4 bases from J, with 4 bases between. This CDR3 has 12 residues. Looked up from germline, CDR1 is MNHEY and CDR2 is SVGEGT. The CDR3 coding sequence is TGTGCCAGCAGTTACTCAGTTTACGAGCAGTACTTC. It yields the protein CASSYSVYEQYF.

This clonotype was counted a few times. The V and J genes are TRBV20-1 and TRBJ2-2, with 10 bases that match TRBD2. Germline loops: CDR1 DFQATT, CDR2 SNEGSKA (reference sequence). V dropped 0 bases and J dropped 2; count of bases not matched to a gene: 15. This CDR3 has 20 amino acids. CDR3 coding DNA: TGCAGTGCTAGAGATCGGGGTAGCGGGGGGTCCCGAGTTAACACCGGGGAGCTGTTTTTT. This translates into CSARDRGSGGSRVNTGELFF.

This clonotype has at least ten counts. The chain is built from TRBV20-1 and TRBJ2-7; 8 bases are shared with TRBD1. CDR3 size: 14 residues. The V segment lost 5 bases and the J segment 5 bases; nucleotides outside the gene matches: 11. CDR1 is DFQATT and CDR2 is SNEGSKA in the germline V gene (reference sequence). CDR3 coding DNA: TGCAGTGCTCCCAACCCCCGGACAGGGAACGAGCAGTACTTC. It is translated as CSAPNPRTGNEQYF.

This clonotype was seen a few times. The rearrangement links TRBV20-1 to TRBJ2-7, with 10 positions matching TRBD2. The CDR3 totals 15 residues. The J segment lost 4 bases and the V segment lost 0 bases, leaving 6 bases of the junction unmatched. The germline gives CDR1 DFQATT, CDR2 SNEGSKA (reference sequence). This chain's CDR3 is CSARDITSGKYEQYF. The DNA of the CDR3 is TGCAGTGCTAGAGATATCACTAGCGGGAAGTACGAGCAGTACTTC.

The chain joins TRBV27 to TRBJ2-7, with 8 bases matching TRBD1. Trimming took 0 bases from V and 5 from J; bases not matched to a gene: 3. Germline CDR1 and CDR2: MNHEY and SMNVEV (reference sequence). The CDR3 covers 14 residues. The CDR3: CASSLSSGGDEQYF. CDR3 DNA: TGTGCCAGCAGTTTATCGTCAGGGGGCGACGAGCAGTACTTC.

This clonotype appeared a few times. The chain combines TRBV20-1 with TRBJ2-1; TRBD2 matches at 7 bases. The CDR3 runs 16 residues. CDR1 is DFQATT, CDR2 SNEGSKA, per germline (reference sequence). The V segment lost 6 bases and the J segment 4 bases; nucleotides outside the gene matches: 15. CDR3 in DNA: TGCAGTGCGCCTTCCTCCGGGCTAGCGGCATACAATGAGCAGTTCTTC. This sequence encodes CSAPSSGLAAYNEQFF.

This clonotype was detected a few times. The chain employs TRBV29-1 and TRBJ1-1; unclear D gene. The CDR3 contains 11 residues. Trimming pared 3 bases from V and 8 bases from J, leaving 10 bases between. From germline, CDR1 is SQVTM and CDR2 ANQGSEA. CDR3 region: CSVEARAEAFF. CDR3 bases: TGCAGCGTTGAGGCGAGGGCAGAAGCTTTCTTT.

The V call is TRBV20-1, the J call TRBJ1-6; TRBD1 agrees at 7 bases. V was clipped by 3 bases and J by 7 bases; unmatched bases: 3. The germline gives CDR1 DFQATT, CDR2 SNEGSKA (reference sequence). CDR3 length: 13 residues. The CDR3 here is CSARGTENSPLHF. The CDR3 DNA is TGCAGTGCTAGGGGGACAGAAAATTCACCCCTCCACTTT.

This clonotype appeared many times. The chain uses TRBV21-1 and TRBJ2-1. TRBV21-1 is tagged as a pseudogene. The CDR3 sequence is 14 residues long. Written as DNA, the CDR3 is TGTGCCAGCAGCACGGCGGGCCCCTACAATGAGCAGTTCTTC. Protein sequence: CASSTAGPYNEQFF.

The chain uses TRBV7-6 and TRBJ2-5, with 12 nucleotides matching TRBD1. This CDR3 contains 16 residues. Germline trimming cut 5 bases from V and 5 bases from J; bases unmatched to any gene: 9. The V gene's germline CDR1 is SGHVS and CDR2 FNYEAQ. DNA for the CDR3: TGTGCCAGCAGCCACGGGGGACAGGGGGCAGGGGAGACCCAGTACTTC. The encoded protein is CASSHGGQGAGETQYF.

In this sample, this clonotype turned up a few times. This chain links TRBV28 with TRBJ2-2, with D tentatively TRBD1 or TRBD2 (6 bases each). The germline V gene has CDR1 MDHEN and CDR2 SYDVKM. Trimming took 7 bases from V and 5 from J, leaving 20 bases between them. The CDR3 length is 16 residues. In DNA, the CDR3 is TGTGCCAGCAACAGGGTGGGTGGACTAAAAACCGGGGAGCTGTTTTTT. This translates into CASNRVGGLKTGELFF.

The sample holds many counts of this clonotype. The chain couples TRBV24-1 to TRBJ2-7; 8 nucleotides line up with TRBD1. CDR1 and CDR2 (germline): KGHDR, SFDVKD. Trimming cost V 4 bases and J 3 bases; bases outside gene matches: 13. The CDR3 has 17 residues. The CDR3 DNA reads TGTGCCACCAGTGACTCCGTTGCGGACAGGGCATTCTACGAGCAGTACTTC. Encoded protein: CATSDSVADRAFYEQYF.

The V and J genes are TRBV6-2 or TRBV6-3 and TRBJ2-7, with 7 bases aligning to TRBD1. The CDR3 spans 11 residues. V was pared by 8 bases and J by 2 bases, with 0 bases of the junction left unmatched. Germline CDR1 reads MNHEY; CDR2 reads SVGEGT. CDR3 DNA: TGTGCCAGCGGGACAGCCTACGAGCAGTACTTC. It specifies CASGTAYEQYF.

The V call is TRBV5-4, the J call TRBJ2-2; 8 bases map to TRBD2. The length of the CDR3 is 15 residues. V lost 4 bases, J lost 7 bases, and 9 bases stayed unmatched. Per the germline V gene, CDR1 is SGHNT and CDR2 is YYREEE (reference sequence). The CDR3 DNA follows: TGTGCCAGCAGCCGTCCGGGAGGGGGGAGCGGGGAGCTGTTTTTT. It is translated as CASSRPGGGSGELFF.

This clonotype occurred a few times. The rearrangement uses TRBV4-2 and TRBJ2-1; D may correspond to TRBD1 or TRBD2 (5 bases each). Trimming removed 0 bases at V and 9 bases at J, with 12 bases between. Germline V gene data show CDR1 as LGHNA and CDR2 as YNFKEQ. This CDR3 has 14 residues. The CDR3, as DNA: TGTGCCAGCAGCCAAGATAGAGGGGAGACTGAGCAGTTCTTC. Protein product: CASSQDRGETEQFF.

The chain combines TRBV20-1 with TRBJ2-1, with TRBD2 identical over 7 bases. Germline V gene data show CDR1 as DFQATT and CDR2 as SNEGSKA (reference sequence). The V and J ends lost 3 bases and 1 base, in that order; junction bases with no gene match: 6. The CDR3 loop spans 15 amino acids. The chain's CDR3 is CSASFGGRSYNEQFF. The CDR3 coding sequence is TGCAGTGCTAGTTTCGGCGGGAGATCCTACAATGAGCAGTTCTTC.

The V call is TRBV7-9, the J call TRBJ2-1; 11 positions agree with TRBD2. The trim removed 5 bases at V and 10 bases at J, leaving 13 bases unmatched. CDR3 size: 16 residues. Germline loops: CDR1 SEHNR, CDR2 FQNEAQ (reference sequence). The CDR3 reads CASSHAGTSGPKEQFF. CDR3 in DNA: TGTGCCAGCAGCCACGCCGGGACTAGCGGACCGAAGGAGCAGTTCTTC.

This clonotype has a handful of counts. The chain is built from TRBV7-3 and TRBJ2-1; D is perhaps TRBD1 (5 bases). CDR1 is SGHTA and CDR2 is FQGTGA in the germline V gene. The CDR3 has 15 residues. V was clipped by 7 bases and J by 8 bases, with 21 bases between them. The CDR3 is CASTPHGYRGDEQFF. DNA for the CDR3: TGTGCCAGCACCCCTCACGGTTATAGGGGCGATGAGCAGTTCTTC.

This clonotype was counted many times. J is TRBJ2-1 and V is TRBV2; D perhaps matches TRBD2 (7 bases). The V end lost 6 bases, the J end lost 14 bases, and 17 bases lay between the germline ends. CDR3 length: 12 amino acids. Germline CDR1 is SNHLY and CDR2 is FYNNEI. The CDR3 region has the DNA TGTGCCAGCAGGGGGGGGGGCGGTAAGAAGTTCTTC. Translating gives CASRGGGGKKFF.

This clonotype has only a few counts. The chain combines TRBV15 with TRBJ1-1; 7 positions match TRBD1. The CDR3 consists of 12 residues. Germline lookup yields CDR1 LNHNV and CDR2 YYDKDF (reference sequence). V dropped 3 bases and J dropped 11; count of bases not matched to a gene: 6. CDR3 nucleotide sequence: TGTGCCACCAGCAGGGTGGAGGGGGCGGCTTTCTTT. Protein sequence: CATSRVEGAAFF. Drawing the rest from reference TRBV15 and TRBJ1-1, the complete variable domain is DAMVIQNPRYQVTQFGKPVTLSCSQTLNHNVMYWYQQKSSQAPKLLFHYYDKDFNNEADTPDNFQSRRPNTSFCFLDIRSPGLGDTAMYLCATSRVEGAAFFGQGTRLTVV.

This clonotype was seen many times. This sequence joins TRBV5-6 and TRBJ1-1; TRBD1 might be the D (6 bases). CDR1 is SGHDT and CDR2 is YYEEEE in the germline V gene. The CDR3 has 14 residues. Trimming left V 0 bases short and J 6 bases short, with 12 bases between. In nucleotides, the CDR3 is TGTGCCAGCAGCTTGGACGCGAGGGGGGCTGAAGCTTTCTTT. Protein product: CASSLDARGAEAFF.

This clonotype was detected many times. The rearrangement uses TRBV5-6 and TRBJ1-3, with D maybe TRBD1 (5 bases). Germline values: CDR1 SGHDT, CDR2 YYEEEE. V lost 7 bases and J 4 bases, leaving 12 bases between the germline ends. This CDR3 is built from 13 residues. In DNA form, the CDR3 reads TGTGCCAGCCGAGCGAGGGGAGGAAACACCATATATTTT. Translated, it gives CASRARGGNTIYF. Combining the CDR3 with reference TRBV5-6 and TRBJ1-3 gives the whole variable domain DAGVTQSPTHLIKTRGQQVTLRCSPKSGHDTVSWYQQALGQGPQFIFQYYEEEERQRGNFPDRFSGHQFPNYSSELNVNALLLGDSALYLCASRARGGNTIYFGEGSWLTVV.

This clonotype was seen ten or more times. This chain connects TRBV13 to TRBJ1-2; TRBD1 agrees at 8 bases. The CDR3 sequence is 13 residues long. The germline gives CDR1 PRHDT, CDR2 FYEKMQ (reference sequence). V trimming: 5 bases; J trimming: 4 bases; junction bases outside the gene matches: 3. CDR3 residues: CASSLDRGYGYTF. The CDR3 DNA sequence: TGTGCCAGCAGCCTCGACAGGGGCTATGGCTACACCTTC.

This clonotype was recorded many times. The genes are TRBV5-1 and TRBJ2-1; D may be TRBD1 (6 bases). The CDR3 totals 15 residues. From germline, CDR1 is SGHRS and CDR2 YFSETQ. Trimming pared 6 bases from V and 7 bases from J, leaving 20 bases between. The CDR3 protein is CASKMDHRELNEQFF. The CDR3 nucleotides read TGCGCCAGCAAGATGGATCACAGGGAACTAAATGAGCAGTTCTTC.